This entry concerns a single TCR beta chain. There is no known antigen for this receptor. Base qualities are not recorded, but no much larger clone differs from it by a single base. CDR1 and CDR2, per the germline V gene, are MRHNA and SNTAGT. The CDR3, from cysteine to phenylalanine, totals 16 residues. Just CDR3 DNA is preserved here, 48 bases in frame from base 1. The data stem from a study of cytomegalovirus exposure and HLA in healthy donors (dated by TCRdb to about 2017). Context from the whole study: An earlier analysis of approximately 550 of the donors reported about 250 Gb of sequence data and 100 million to 130 million unique TCR beta sequences from about 200 million T cells. Across approximately 420 genotyped donors of the cohort, an average of approximately 220,000 unique TCR beta nucleotide sequences per donor were sequenced, and roughly 17% of those sequences were non-productive. The study was designed to test whether signatures of past pathogen exposure could be identified by cataloging public T cell receptors. Of the 398 genotyped donors, 65% to 90% fell in the genetic ancestry cluster associated with self-reported Caucasian donors. An early release covering 550 to 650 HLA-typed donors comprised roughly 300 gigabases of sequencing data and approximately 80 million unique TCR sequences. Donor age, sex, ethnicity and CMV serostatus were compiled alongside the repertoire data. To predict cytomegalovirus infection status, the study brought together high-throughput TCR immunosequencing, statistical association of individual TCRs with disease status, and machine learning. HLA typing included class I and class II loci at four-digit resolution. Rather than using new phenotypic data, the later analysis identified candidate immune exposures from TCR beta sequences and from how often those sequences occurred across donors. A later genetic analysis used genome-wide SNP genotypes for about three fifths of the 666 donors, treating that subset as a discovery cohort. Typing coverage varied by locus: about 620-630 donors for A, B, C, DRB1 and DQB1; roughly 560 for DQA1; 600 to 610 for DPA1; 450 to 480 for DPB1. In addition to the first cohort of 500 to 850 subjects, a separate validation cohort of over 90 different subjects was used. The T cell repertoires of several hundred subjects were profiled by immunosequencing and related to cytomegalovirus serostatus. A later analysis re-examined previously published TCR beta repertoires from just over 650 donors and added high-resolution HLA genotyping to investigate patterns of TCR occurrence. Every repertoire in the discovery cohort had been generated on one and the same sequencing platform. A handful of DR-DQ haplotypes were handled as single units for association and clustering because linkage in the cohort was strong. An earlier analysis of 587 of the donors applied high-throughput TCR beta sequencing to assess whether each TCR beta V gene segment acted as functional or pseudogenic. Study-wide findings and limitations: A later analysis found that most CMV-associated TCR beta chains appeared HLA-restricted, with HLA associations seemingly driven largely by CMV exposure. In a later analysis, HLA-associated TCR beta chains showed more clonal expansion and lower generation probabilities than non-associated chains that were equally common. An association between a missense DCLRE1C variant and V-gene and J-gene trimming of TCR beta chains was found in a later genetic analysis and replicated in an independent cohort. A further reported finding was that TCR beta sequences accurately predicted the HLA-A and HLA-B alleles for most subjects in the first cohort. The presence/absence analyses assumed that sequencing depth was roughly uniform across donors, and that assumption may not be true. In both the original and validation cohorts, the classifier was reported to diagnose cytomegalovirus status with high specificity and sensitivity. According to a later analysis, TCR association rates differed among HLA loci, with DRB1 alleles showing the most associated TCRs and HLA-C alleles showing the fewest. Compared with the approximately 670-donor mean, donors in an Asian-associated ancestry cluster had fewer N-insertions in productive TCRs, according to a later genetic analysis. In vitro tests confirmed that three of the cytomegalovirus-associated TCR beta chains recognize cytomegalovirus antigens. In the study, roughly 160 TCR beta chains were listed as associated with cytomegalovirus. The sequencing pipeline was judged likely to have produced a cluster of highly shared sequence variants as a technical artifact. This cohort had only TCR beta chains sequenced, and the lack of alpha or paired-chain data limited which features could be detected. A later analysis reported that several top co-occurrence clusters appeared linked to parvovirus B19, influenza, CMV and Epstein-Barr virus. When HLA alleles, especially DR and DQ, strongly co-occurred, TCR associations were difficult to assign to individual alleles. Immune exposure information for the cohort was limited to CMV serostatus. Across donors, most TCR sequences were observed very rarely, whereas some public TCRs were present in many individuals. In an earlier analysis of more than 450 of the donors, most TCR beta V segments were observed in productive rearrangements about 87% or about 30% of the time, broadly matching IMGT annotations. Linkage disequilibrium might explain the correlated functional status among segregating V segments, but an unknown experimental factor could not be excluded. Specific HLA alleles were associated with around 18,000 TCR beta sequences at a false discovery rate of 0.05 in a later analysis. Because counts were too low, around 18 rarely observed V segments, including chromosome 9 orphons, were left out of the earlier analysis of over 550 of the donors. The authors suggested that the approach could potentially be extended to other disease states and immunological phenotypes. Some IMGT-functional V segments, including TRBV6-2 and TRBV6-3, could not be told apart with the 87-base-pair reads, so those segments were excluded. HLA typing was unavailable for some donors at each locus, so association tests used only the typed subset.

Libraries were built with the immunoSEQ multiplex PCR assay. For the multiplex PCR, a mixture combining 60 forward primers for TCR Vbeta segments and 13 reverse primers for TCR Jbeta segments was used. A multiplex PCR assay on genomic DNA amplified the CDR3 region of rearranged TCR beta genes. The amplified TCR beta libraries were sequenced on the Illumina HiSeq System as 87-base-pair reads. In the paper's pipeline: In a later analysis, roughly 80 million unique TCR beta chains were counted across the 650 to 750 repertoires, and about 9.9 million of these chains were shared by at least two donors. A nearest-neighbor algorithm error-corrected the raw reads and collapsed the reads into unique sequences, merging closely related sequences to remove PCR and sequencing errors. CDR3 sequences were aligned to IMGT reference sequences to assign V, D and J gene segments. For a sequence to be retained, at least a six-nucleotide match to both a V gene segment and a J gene segment was required. A rearrangement was called productive if the CDR3 had no stop codons and remained in frame with V and J, and every other rearrangement was called non-productive. Following IMGT convention, CDR3 was defined as the stretch from the second conserved V-encoded cysteine to the conserved J-encoded phenylalanine. Sequences without an unambiguous match to a single V gene segment were excluded from the earlier analysis of 450 to 750 of the donors. In an earlier analysis of approximately 590 of the donors, a V segment was called functional when productive rearrangements were above 56.7%, and segregating when the standard deviation between donors exceeded 5%. A statistical classification framework was developed to diagnose cytomegalovirus status using the catalog of TCR beta chain sequences. V and J gene assignment, in a later analysis, came from comparing TCR nucleotide sequences with IMGT/GENE-DB human TR gene sequences. The TCRdist pipeline was used in a later analysis to assign CDR3 sequences and most-parsimonious VDJ recombination scenarios. A later analysis defined each TCR beta chain by its CDR3 amino acid sequence plus V-gene family, and excluded reads lacking a unique V-gene family. As a way to deal with suspected cross-contamination and a sequencing artifact, a later analysis dropped hundreds of nucleotide sequences that were highly shared and had low generation probability. For each public chain, a later analysis derived a clonal expansion index from normalized ranks of inferred template counts within each repertoire. In a later analysis, generation probabilities were computed with a VDJ recombination model fitted to out-of-frame rearrangements, and the resulting probabilities were checked against IGoR. A later analysis scored TCR-TCR, TCR-HLA and TCR-CMV co-occurrence with hypergeometric tests, applying a repertoire-size bias correction to TCR pairs. To estimate false discovery rates, a later analysis permuted the HLA or CMV assignments 20 times. In a later analysis, co-occurring TCRs were grouped using DBSCAN, and TCRdist sequence similarity was added for clustering within HLA-allele-positive subsets. Co-occurrence clustering excluded repertoires with fewer than 30,000 or more than 120,000 public chains, plus five with anomalous nucleotide sharing. Drawn from immuneACCESS, this table holds only the in-frame rearrangements with V and J called that TCRdb kept. Clones are partly lost; checked studies trace under half to an unresolved V gene and leave the rest unexplained. Clonal size and the V and J genes are those of that table, whereas D and trimming came from the DNA. This sample is represented by under 80,000 clones; 60% to 80% of them were singletons. About 7% of the sample is in the top ten clones.

In total, 600 or so healthy bone marrow donors made up the cohort. All cohort members were sampled while nominally healthy, although unrecorded immune exposures were likely present. The donor tested CMV seronegative, placing the donor among the 350 or so seronegative members of the cohort. Every donor gave a peripheral blood sample, and the peripheral blood mononuclear cells from that sample were used for TCR beta sequencing. The Qiagen DNeasy Blood Extraction Kit was used to extract genomic DNA from the blood cell samples. Sequenced material: PBMCs. The chain is made from TRBV6-4 and TRBJ2-5, with TRBD1 identical over 11 junction bases. The J call could be wrong; TRBJ2-7 is a better fit for the DNA end. This receptor was identified in a woman in her thirties or forties in good health and CMV-seronegative. The CDR3 in this case is CASSEESGQGAGEQYF. The sequenced DNA: TGTGCCAGCAGTGAGGAATCCGGACAGGGGGCCGGCGAGCAGTACTTC.